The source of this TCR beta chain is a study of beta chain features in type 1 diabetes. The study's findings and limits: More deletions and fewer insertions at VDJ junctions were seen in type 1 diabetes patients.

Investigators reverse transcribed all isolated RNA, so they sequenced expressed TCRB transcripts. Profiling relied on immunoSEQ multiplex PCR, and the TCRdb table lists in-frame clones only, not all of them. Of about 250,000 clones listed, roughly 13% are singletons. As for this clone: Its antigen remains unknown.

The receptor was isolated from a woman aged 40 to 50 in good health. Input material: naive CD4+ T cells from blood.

The CDR3 coding sequence is TGTGCCAGCAGCGTGGACTTCTTGAAAAACAATGAGCAGTTCTTC. Its protein product is CASSVDFLKNNEQFF. The rearrangement links TRBV5-4 to TRBJ2-1, with D possibly matching TRBD2 (5 bases). The length of the CDR3 is 15 residues. Deletions cut 4 bases from V and 5 bases from J, with 16 bases between. Germline V gene lookup returns CDR1 SGHNT and CDR2 YYREEE (reference sequence).